This T cell receptor (beta chain) was identified in a study of cytomegalovirus exposure and HLA in healthy donors (dated by TCRdb to about 2017). For context, the study as a whole: In an earlier analysis of approximately 640 of the donors, about 260 Gb of sequence data and 100 million or so unique TCR beta sequences from approximately 180 million T cells were reported. Donor age, sex, ethnicity and CMV serostatus were compiled together with the repertoire data. Rather than using new phenotypic data, the later analysis identified candidate immune exposures from TCR beta sequences and from how often those sequences occurred across donors. The study aimed to test whether cataloging public T cell receptors could reveal signatures of past pathogen exposure. About five DR-DQ haplotypes were treated as single units for association and clustering because of strong linkage in the cohort. Across roughly 420 genotyped donors of the cohort, an average of approximately 240,000 unique TCR beta nucleotide sequences per donor were sequenced, and roughly a sixth of those sequences were non-productive. To predict cytomegalovirus infection status, the study combined high-throughput TCR immunosequencing, statistical association of individual TCRs with disease status, and machine learning. The T cell repertoires of 666 subjects were profiled by immunosequencing and related to cytomegalovirus serostatus. Of the approximately 400 genotyped donors, about 80% fell in the genetic ancestry cluster associated with self-reported Caucasian donors. All discovery cohort repertoires had been generated using a single sequencing platform. In addition to the first cohort of roughly 700 subjects, a separate validation cohort of 120 different subjects was used. Class I and class II HLA loci were covered by the typing at four-digit resolution. Roughly 300 gigabases of sequencing data and roughly 90 million unique TCR sequences were included in an early release covering around 650 HLA-typed donors. The number of donors typed differed by locus, with about 629-630 for A, B, C, DRB1 and DQB1, roughly 520 for DQA1, over 600 for DPA1, and 400 to 490 for DPB1. An earlier analysis of around 640 of the donors used high-throughput TCR beta sequencing to judge whether each TCR beta V gene segment behaved as functional or pseudogenic. A later analysis re-examined previously published TCR beta repertoires from about 700 donors and added high-resolution HLA genotyping to investigate patterns of TCR occurrence. In a later genetic analysis, genome-wide SNP genotypes for about 65% of the roughly 670 donors were used, and that subset was treated as a discovery cohort.

Libraries were built with the immunoSEQ multiplex PCR assay. For the multiplex PCR, a mixture combining 60 forward primers for TCR Vbeta segments and 13 reverse primers for TCR Jbeta segments was used. The CDR3 region of rearranged TCR beta genes was amplified from genomic DNA with a multiplex PCR assay. Amplified TCR beta libraries were sequenced as 87-base-pair reads on the Illumina HiSeq System. Per the authors' processing: In a later analysis, some 80 million unique TCR beta chains were counted across the roughly 670 repertoires, and some 10 million of these chains were shared by at least two donors. Raw reads were error-corrected and collapsed into unique sequences with a nearest-neighbor algorithm that merged closely related sequences to remove PCR and sequencing errors. CDR3 sequences were aligned to IMGT reference sequences to assign V, D and J gene segments. For a sequence to be retained, a match of at least six nucleotides was required to both a V gene segment and a J gene segment. A rearrangement was called productive if the CDR3 had no stop codons and remained in frame with V and J, and every other rearrangement was called non-productive. Following IMGT convention, CDR3 was defined as the stretch from the second conserved V-encoded cysteine to the conserved J-encoded phenylalanine. Sequences without an unambiguous match to a single V gene segment were excluded from the earlier analysis of 587 of the donors. An earlier analysis of approximately 590 of the donors called V segments functional above 56.7% productive rearrangements and segregating when the between-donor standard deviation exceeded 5%. A statistical classification framework was built to diagnose cytomegalovirus status from the catalog of TCR beta chain sequences. V and J gene assignment, in a later analysis, came from comparing TCR nucleotide sequences with IMGT/GENE-DB human TR gene sequences. A later analysis assigned CDR3 sequences and most-parsimonious VDJ recombination scenarios with the TCRdist pipeline. A later analysis defined each TCR beta chain by its CDR3 amino acid sequence plus V-gene family, and excluded reads lacking a unique V-gene family. To address suspected cross-contamination and a sequencing artifact, a later analysis removed a few hundred highly shared, low-generation-probability nucleotide sequences. For each public chain, a later analysis derived a clonal expansion index from normalized ranks of inferred template counts within each repertoire. In a later analysis, generation probabilities were computed with a VDJ recombination model fitted to out-of-frame rearrangements, and the resulting probabilities were checked against IGoR. Hypergeometric tests were used in a later analysis to score TCR-TCR, TCR-HLA and TCR-CMV co-occurrence, with a repertoire-size bias correction applied to the TCR pairs. False discovery rates were estimated in a later analysis by permuting HLA or CMV assignments 20 times. In a later analysis, co-occurring TCRs were grouped using DBSCAN, and TCRdist sequence similarity was added for clustering within HLA-allele-positive subsets. Co-occurrence clustering excluded repertoires with fewer than 30,000 or more than 120,000 public chains, plus five with anomalous nucleotide sharing. The table comes from immuneACCESS by way of TCRdb, which keeps in-frame sequences with V and J called. Part of the clones is missing from these tables; in studies checked, under half for an unresolved V gene and the rest for unknown reasons. Clone size and the V and J calls come from that table; the DNA yielded D and trimming. For this sample the table gives about 160,000 clones, of which 77% were detected only once. The ten largest clones capture 1.6% of the sample.

The cohort comprised some 680 healthy bone marrow donors. Cohort members were all nominally healthy when sampled, although unrecorded immune exposures were likely present. The donor tested CMV seronegative and was one of the 352 seronegative cohort members. Every donor gave a peripheral blood sample, and the peripheral blood mononuclear cells from that sample were used for TCR beta sequencing. Genomic DNA extraction from the blood cell samples was performed with the Qiagen DNeasy Blood Extraction Kit. With regard to this clone: No antigen is known for it. Base-call qualities are not available, and no considerably larger clone is one nucleotide away.

What the work shows at the level of the full study, not this receptor alone: It was suggested by the authors that the approach could potentially be generalized to other disease states and immunological phenotypes. Correlated functional status among segregating V segments might be attributable to linkage disequilibrium, but an unknown experimental factor could not be ruled out. The only immune exposure information available for the cohort was CMV serostatus. According to a later analysis, TCR association rates differed among HLA loci, with DRB1 alleles showing the most associated TCRs and HLA-C alleles showing the fewest. Broadly in line with IMGT annotations, most TCR beta V segments showed up in productive rearrangements about 87% or about 30% of the time in an earlier analysis of several hundred of the donors. According to a later analysis, parvovirus B19, influenza, CMV and Epstein-Barr virus appeared linked to several top co-occurrence clusters. In a later genetic analysis, fewer N-insertions in productive TCRs were reported among donors in an Asian-associated ancestry cluster than the roughly 700-donor mean. A few of the identified cytomegalovirus-associated TCR beta chains were confirmed in vitro to be specific for cytomegalovirus antigens. A later analysis associated 16,951 TCR beta sequences with specific HLA alleles at a false discovery rate of 0.05. Across donors, most TCR sequences were observed very rarely, whereas some public TCRs were present in many individuals. The presence/absence analyses assumed that sequencing depth was roughly uniform across donors, and that assumption may not be true. A total of 150 or so TCR beta chains were listed by the study as associated with cytomegalovirus. A later genetic analysis associated a missense DCLRE1C variant with V-gene and J-gene trimming of TCR beta chains, and an independent cohort replicated the association. When HLA alleles, especially DR and DQ, strongly co-occurred, TCR associations were difficult to assign to individual alleles. In a later analysis, most CMV-associated TCR beta chains were found to appear HLA-restricted, with HLA associations seemingly driven largely by CMV exposure. A further reported finding was that TCR beta sequences accurately predicted the HLA-A and HLA-B alleles for most subjects in the first cohort. Because HLA typing was missing for some donors at each locus, association tests included only the typed subset. Only TCR beta chains were sequenced in this cohort, and the absence of alpha or paired-chain data limited detectable features. The sequencing pipeline was judged likely to have produced a cluster of highly shared sequence variants as a technical artifact. Cytomegalovirus status was reported to be diagnosed by the classifier with high specificity and sensitivity in both the original and validation cohorts. Compared with equally common non-associated chains, HLA-associated TCR beta chains in a later analysis were more clonally expanded and had lower generation probabilities. The earlier analysis of a few hundred of the donors excluded around 17 rarely observed V segments, including chromosome 9 orphons, because counts were too low.

Material for sequencing was PBMCs. The source of this sequence is a woman aged 30 to 39 in good health and CMV-seronegative.

In nucleotide form, the sequence is TGCAGCGTTACCGGGACAGTCACCTACGAGCAGTACTTC. Translated, this gives CSVTGTVTYEQYF. The chain employs TRBV29-1 and TRBJ2-5; 7 nucleotides in the junction match TRBD1. The J call may be incorrect, as the DNA end agrees better with TRBJ2-7. Sequences SQVTM (CDR1) and ANQGSEA (CDR2) are obtained from the germline V gene. The CDR3, cysteine through phenylalanine, is 13 amino acids long. The sequence is cut down to CDR3 DNA, 39 bases in frame from base 1.